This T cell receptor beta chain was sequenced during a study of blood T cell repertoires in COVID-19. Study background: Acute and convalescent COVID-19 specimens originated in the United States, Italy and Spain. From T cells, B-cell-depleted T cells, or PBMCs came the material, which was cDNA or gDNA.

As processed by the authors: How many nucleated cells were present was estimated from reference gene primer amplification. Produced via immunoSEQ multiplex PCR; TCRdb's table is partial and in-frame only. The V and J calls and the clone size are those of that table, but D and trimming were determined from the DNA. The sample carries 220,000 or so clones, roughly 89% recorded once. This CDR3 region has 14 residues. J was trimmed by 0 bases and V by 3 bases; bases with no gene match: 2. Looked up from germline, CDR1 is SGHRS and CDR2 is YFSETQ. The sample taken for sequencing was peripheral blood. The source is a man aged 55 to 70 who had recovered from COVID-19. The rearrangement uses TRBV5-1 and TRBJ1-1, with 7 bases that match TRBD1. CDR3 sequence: CASSSQGLNTEAFF. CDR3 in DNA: TGCGCCAGCAGCTCACAGGGGTTGAACACTGAAGCTTTCTTT.